Only one count was recorded for the clone carrying this T cell receptor beta chain. This specimen comes from a study of blood T cells in healthy people across ages. A second 7 to 11 cycle PCR used barcoded and J-beta primers. A tag from a template-switch adaptor with 12 random nucleotides marked each cDNA molecule. TCRdb itself ran the 5' RACE reads through MiXCR, one entry per CDR3 protein. The sample holds roughly 2 million distinct CDR3 sequences, roughly 49% seen once. Germline V CDR1 and CDR2: KGHSH, LQKENI. CDR3 length equals 12 residues. The ends were cut back, 2 bases at V and 7 bases at J, with 9 bases in the middle. Every donor provided approximately 10 milliliters of peripheral blood.

This clonotype originated in a woman aged 40 to 50 in good health. Sequencing used blood. This sequence joins TRBV18 and TRBJ2-7; D is ambiguous. This CDR3 reads CASSPDGNEQYF. The CDR3 DNA reads TGTGCCAGCTCACCAGACGGAAATGAGCAGTACTTC.